This T cell receptor beta chain was identified in a study of cytomegalovirus exposure and HLA in healthy donors. Study-level background: A prior analysis found 100 million to 140 million unique TCR beta sequences from approximately 190 million T cells.

Both 60 Vbeta primers and 13 Jbeta primers went into the PCR. Repertoires were generated with immunoSEQ multiplex PCR, while TCRdb's copy carries only in-frame clones and drops some. The sample lists about 200,000 clones, 80% to 85% occurring once. A few counts support this clone. The antigen is unknown. General study points: In a later analysis, TCR beta V- and J-gene trimming was associated with a missense DCLRE1C variant.

V shed 0 bases and J shed 7 bases, with 10 bases lying between them. The length of the CDR3 is 14 residues. Per the germline V gene, CDR1 is MNHEY and CDR2 is SMNVEV (reference sequence). J is TRBJ1-5 and V is TRBV27; TRBD1 is a possible D gene (6 bases). This TCR came from a middle-aged woman in good health and CMV-seronegative. The sample consisted of PBMCs. CDR3 in amino acids: CASSLSTGHQPQHF. The CDR3 DNA sequence: TGTGCCAGCAGTTTATCCACAGGGCACCAGCCCCAGCATTTT.